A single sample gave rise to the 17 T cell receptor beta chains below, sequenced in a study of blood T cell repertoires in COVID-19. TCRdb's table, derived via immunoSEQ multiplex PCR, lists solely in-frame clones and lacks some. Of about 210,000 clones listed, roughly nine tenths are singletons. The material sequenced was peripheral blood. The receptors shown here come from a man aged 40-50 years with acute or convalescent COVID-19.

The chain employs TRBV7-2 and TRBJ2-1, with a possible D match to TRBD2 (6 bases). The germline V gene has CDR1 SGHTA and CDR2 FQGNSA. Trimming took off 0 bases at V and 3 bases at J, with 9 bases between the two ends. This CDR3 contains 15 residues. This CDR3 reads CASSLAAGYYNEQFF. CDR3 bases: TGTGCCAGCAGCTTAGCAGCGGGCTACTACAATGAGCAGTTCTTC.

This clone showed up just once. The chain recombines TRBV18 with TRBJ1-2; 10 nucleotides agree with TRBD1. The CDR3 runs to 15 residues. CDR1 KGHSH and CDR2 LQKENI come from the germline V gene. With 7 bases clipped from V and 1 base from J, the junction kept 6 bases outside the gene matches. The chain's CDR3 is CASLPGTGVNYGYTF. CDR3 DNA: TGTGCCAGCTTACCCGGGACAGGGGTTAACTATGGCTACACCTTC. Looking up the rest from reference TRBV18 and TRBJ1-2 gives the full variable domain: NAGVMQNPRHLVRRRGQEARLRCSPMKGHSHVYWYRQLPEEGLKFMVYLQKENIIDESGMPKERFSAEFPKEGPSILRIQQVVRGDSAAYFCASLPGTGVNYGYTFGSGTRLTVV.

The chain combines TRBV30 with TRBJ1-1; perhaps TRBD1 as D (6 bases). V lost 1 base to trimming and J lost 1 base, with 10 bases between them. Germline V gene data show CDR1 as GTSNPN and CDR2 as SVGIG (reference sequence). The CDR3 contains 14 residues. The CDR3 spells CAWSDLTGNTEAFF. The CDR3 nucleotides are TGTGCCTGGAGTGACCTGACAGGGAACACTGAAGCTTTCTTT.

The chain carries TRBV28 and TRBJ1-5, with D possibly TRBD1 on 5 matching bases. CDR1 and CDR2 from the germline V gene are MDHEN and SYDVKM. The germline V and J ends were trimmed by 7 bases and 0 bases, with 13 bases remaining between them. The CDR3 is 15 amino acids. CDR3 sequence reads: CASTSGGYSNQPQHF. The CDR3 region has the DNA TGTGCCAGCACTTCGGGGGGTTATAGCAATCAGCCCCAGCATTTT.

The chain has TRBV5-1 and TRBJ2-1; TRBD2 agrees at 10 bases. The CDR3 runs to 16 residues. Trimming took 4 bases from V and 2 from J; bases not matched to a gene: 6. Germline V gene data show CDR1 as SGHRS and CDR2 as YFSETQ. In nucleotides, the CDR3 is TGCGCCAGCAGCGTCGGGACTAGCGCAACCTACAATGAGCAGTTCTTC. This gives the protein CASSVGTSATYNEQFF.

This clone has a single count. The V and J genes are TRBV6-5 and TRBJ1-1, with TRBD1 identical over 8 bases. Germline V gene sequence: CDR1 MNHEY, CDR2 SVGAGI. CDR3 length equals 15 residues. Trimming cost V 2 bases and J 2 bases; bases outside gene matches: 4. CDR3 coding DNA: TGTGCCAGCAGTTACCGGACAGGGCAAAACACTGAAGCTTTCTTT. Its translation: CASSYRTGQNTEAFF.

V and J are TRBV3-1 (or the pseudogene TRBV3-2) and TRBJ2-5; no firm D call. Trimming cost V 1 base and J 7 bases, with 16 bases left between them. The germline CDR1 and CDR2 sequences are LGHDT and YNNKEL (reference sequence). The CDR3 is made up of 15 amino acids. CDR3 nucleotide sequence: TGTGCCAGCAGCCAAGGGCTCAGGCCGCCAGGGACCCAGTACTTC. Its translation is CASSQGLRPPGTQYF.

CDR3: CASSRPGDRVSLNEQFF. The CDR3 DNA sequence: TGTGCCAGCAGCCGACCCGGGGACAGGGTATCCCTCAATGAGCAGTTCTTC. The V call is TRBV7-6, the J call TRBJ2-1; the match to TRBD1 covers 9 bases. V shed 5 bases and J 6 bases; nucleotides not matched to a gene: 14. This CDR3 comprises 17 residues. CDR1 and CDR2 from the germline V gene are SGHVS and FNYEAQ.

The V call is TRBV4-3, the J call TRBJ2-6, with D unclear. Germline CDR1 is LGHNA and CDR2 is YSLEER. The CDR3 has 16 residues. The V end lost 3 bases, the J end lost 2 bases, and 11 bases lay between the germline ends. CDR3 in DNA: TGCGCCAGCAGCCACGGTGTTGGAGCTGGGGCCAACGTCCTGACTTTC. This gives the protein CASSHGVGAGANVLTF.

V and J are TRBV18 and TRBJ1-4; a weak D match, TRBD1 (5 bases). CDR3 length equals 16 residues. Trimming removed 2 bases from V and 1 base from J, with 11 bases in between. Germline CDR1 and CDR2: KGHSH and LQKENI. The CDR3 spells CASSPRVGRTNEKLFF. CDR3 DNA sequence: TGTGCCAGCTCACCAAGGGTGGGGCGAACTAATGAAAAACTGTTTTTT.

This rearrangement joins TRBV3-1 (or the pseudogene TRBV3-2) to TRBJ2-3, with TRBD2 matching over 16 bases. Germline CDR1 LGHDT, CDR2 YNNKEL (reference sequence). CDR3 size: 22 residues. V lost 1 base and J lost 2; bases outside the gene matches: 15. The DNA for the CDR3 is TGTGCCAGCAGCCAAGGCGGGGGGATAGGGACTAGCGGGAGGGATTACACAGATACGCAGTATTTT. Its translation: CASSQGGGIGTSGRDYTDTQYF.

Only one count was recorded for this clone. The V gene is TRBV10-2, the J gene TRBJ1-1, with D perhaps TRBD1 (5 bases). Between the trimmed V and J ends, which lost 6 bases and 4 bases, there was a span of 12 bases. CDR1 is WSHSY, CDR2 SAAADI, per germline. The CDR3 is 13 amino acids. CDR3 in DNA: TGCGCCAGCAGCCAGGGTGAAGGCACTGAAGCTTTCTTT. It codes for CASSQGEGTEAFF.

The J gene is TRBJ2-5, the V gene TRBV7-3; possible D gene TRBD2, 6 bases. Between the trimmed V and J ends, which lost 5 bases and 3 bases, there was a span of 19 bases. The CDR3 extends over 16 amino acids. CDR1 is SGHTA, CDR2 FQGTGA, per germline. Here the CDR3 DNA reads TGTGCCAGCAGCCCAGTCCCAACGGGAGTTAAAGAGACCCAGTACTTC. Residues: CASSPVPTGVKETQYF.

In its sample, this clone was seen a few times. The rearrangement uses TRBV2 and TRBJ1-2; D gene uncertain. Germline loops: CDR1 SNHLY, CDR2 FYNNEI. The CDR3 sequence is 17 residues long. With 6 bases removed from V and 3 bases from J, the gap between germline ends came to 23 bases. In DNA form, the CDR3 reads TGTGCCAGCAGCGCAACAGATCTCTTTACTAGGGACTATGGCTACACCTTC. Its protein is CASSATDLFTRDYGYTF.

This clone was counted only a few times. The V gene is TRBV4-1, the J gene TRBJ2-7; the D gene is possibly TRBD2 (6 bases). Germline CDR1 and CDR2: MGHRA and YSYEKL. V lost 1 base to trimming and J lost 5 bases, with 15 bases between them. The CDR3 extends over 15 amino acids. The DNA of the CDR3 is TGCGCCAGCAGCCAAGGGGTTGAACCGGGGGACGAGCAGTACTTC. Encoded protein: CASSQGVEPGDEQYF.

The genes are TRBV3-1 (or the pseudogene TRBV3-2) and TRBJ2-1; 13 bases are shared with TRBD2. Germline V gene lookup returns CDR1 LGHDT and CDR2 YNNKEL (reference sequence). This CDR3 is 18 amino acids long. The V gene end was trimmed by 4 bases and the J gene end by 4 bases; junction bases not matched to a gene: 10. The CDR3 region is CASSLTSGGVLLYNEQFF. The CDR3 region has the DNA TGTGCCAGCAGCCTTACTAGCGGGGGGGTCCTACTGTACAATGAGCAGTTCTTC.

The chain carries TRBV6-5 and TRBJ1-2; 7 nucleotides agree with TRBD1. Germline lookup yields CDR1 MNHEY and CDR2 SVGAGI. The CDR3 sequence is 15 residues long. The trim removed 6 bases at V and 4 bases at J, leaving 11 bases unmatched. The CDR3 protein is CASSDSSGTAYGYTF. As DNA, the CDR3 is TGTGCCAGCAGCGACTCCTCCGGGACAGCCTATGGCTACACCTTC.